This is a list of T cell receptor beta chains from one sample in a study of graft-versus-host responses after intestinal transplantation. Libraries were prepared by immunoSEQ multiplex PCR; TCRdb keeps only in-frame clonotypes and omits some of them. The repertoire consists of over 75,000 clones, with around 88% occurring once and the leading ten covering approximately 1.5%. Specimen: PBMCs, collected 255 days after intestinal transplant. The origin of the receptors is a human patient who received an intestinal transplant, so some T cells may come from the graft donor. Each CDR3 is given with its conserved first and last residue. The D gene is left open where the match is weak. Size values are once, few and many counts, or a class for expanded clones, and some rows have none.

D,J,size,V,DNA,CDR3
-,TRBJ2-1,-,TRBV28,TGTGCCAGTCCCCCCCGGCCCCCCGAGACGCCATACAATGAGCAGTTCTTC,CASPPRPPETPYNEQFF
TRBD1,TRBJ2-5,-,TRBV7-6,TGTGCCAGCAGCGCAACAGGGGGCGCGAACCTTAGAGAGACCCAGTACTTC,CASSATGGANLRETQYF
-,TRBJ2-5,-,TRBV28,TGTGCCAGCAGTTTATGGGGGAGTCTAAAGACCCAGTACTTC,CASSLWGSLKTQYF
-,TRBJ2-2,-,TRBV18,TGTGCCAGCTCACCACCTGGGGCCCGCACCGGGGAGCTGTTTTTT,CASSPPGARTGELFF
-,TRBJ2-7,-,TRBV28,TGTGCCAGCAGTTCGACCCCCGACAGCCCCTACGAGCAGTACTTC,CASSSTPDSPYEQYF
-,TRBJ1-2,-,TRBV28,TGTGCCAGCAGTTACCAGCCGGGTGGGGGTCTATACGGCTACACCTTC,CASSYQPGGGLYGYTF
TRBD1,TRBJ2-7,-,TRBV28,TGTGCCAGCAGTTCATATTCCGCCGGGACAGGGGGTGGCTACGAGCAGTACTTC,CASSSYSAGTGGGYEQYF
TRBD1,TRBJ1-2,few,TRBV29-1,TGCAGCGTTGGGGGGACAGGGGTCTATGGCTACACCTTC,CSVGGTGVYGYTF
TRBD1,TRBJ2-5,once,TRBV28,TGTGCCAGCAGCTCCGGACAGGGGGGGACCCAGTACTTC,CASSSGQGGTQYF
-,TRBJ1-5,-,TRBV6-5,TGTGCCAGCAGACCCCCGGGGGTACGGCAGCCCCAGCATTTT,CASRPPGVRQPQHF
TRBD1,TRBJ1-5,-,TRBV6-5,TGTGCCAGCAGTTATGGCACAGGGGGTCAGCCCCAGCATTTT,CASSYGTGGQPQHF
-,TRBJ1-1,-,TRBV29-1,TGCAGCGTTGATCCCGGGATGAACACTGAAGCTTTCTTT,CSVDPGMNTEAFF
TRBD1,TRBJ1-3,-,TRBV15,TGTGCCACCAGCAGTATCATAGGGGGCATTGGAAACACCATATATTTT,CATSSIIGGIGNTIYF
-,TRBJ1-1,-,TRBV6-5,TGTGCCAGCAGTTACTCGGGGGGAATGAACACTGAAGCTTTCTTT,CASSYSGGMNTEAFF
-,TRBJ1-4,-,TRBV28,TGTGCCAGCGAGACCGGGACGCCTAGGGGTGAAAAACTGTTTTTT,CASETGTPRGEKLFF
-,TRBJ2-1,-,TRBV5-1,TGCGCCAGCAGCTTGGACGGGGCCTCCTACAATGAGCAGTTCTTC,CASSLDGASYNEQFF
-,TRBJ1-4,-,TRBV28,TGTGCCAGCACCCCCGGACGCGCAGCCTATAATGAAAAACTGTTTTTT,CASTPGRAAYNEKLFF
TRBD1,TRBJ1-5,few,TRBV10-3,TGTGCCATCAGCGCTACAGGGACAGGCAATCAGCCCCAGCATTTT,CAISATGTGNQPQHF
-,TRBJ1-1,-,TRBV5-1,TGCGCCAGCAAAAGGGAGGTGAACACTGAAGCTTTCTTT,CASKREVNTEAFF
-,TRBJ1-5,medium-sized,TRBV10-3,TGTGCCATCAGCCTGGACGGGTCCAATCAGCCCCAGCATTTT,CAISLDGSNQPQHF
-,TRBJ1-2,few,TRBV6-1,TGTGCCAGCTCGCCAGGCGGACGGCGTGAGGGCTACACCTTC,CASSPGGRREGYTF
-,TRBJ2-3,-,TRBV27,TGTGCCAGCAGTTTAGGTGCGGCGACCACAGATACGCAGTATTTT,CASSLGAATTDTQYF
-,TRBJ1-1,-,TRBV6-1,TGTGCCAGCAGTGAAGGAGACGAGGGGTTGAACACTGAAGCTTTCTTT,CASSEGDEGLNTEAFF
TRBD1,TRBJ2-2,-,TRBV6-5,TGTGCCAGCAGTTACAGGGGGCAGGCATACACCGGGGAGCTGTTTTTT,CASSYRGQAYTGELFF
TRBD2,TRBJ2-3,-,TRBV2,TGTGCCAGCAGTCCCGCCGGGACTAGCGGGACAGGCACAGATACGCAGTATTTT,CASSPAGTSGTGTDTQYF
TRBD2,TRBJ2-3,-,TRBV2,TGTGCCAGCAGTGAGCTAGCGGGAGGCCACACAGATACGCAGTATTTT,CASSELAGGHTDTQYF
-,TRBJ2-2,-,TRBV6-5,TGTGCCAGCAGTTACCCCAGCGGGGAGCTGTTTTTT,CASSYPSGELFF
-,TRBJ2-3,few,TRBV19,TGTGCCAGTAGTATGGGCTCACGTAGCACAGATACGCAGTATTTT,CASSMGSRSTDTQYF
-,TRBJ2-7,many,TRBV6-1,TGTGCCAGCAGTGAAACACAGGGAGGGGTCTACGAGCAGTACTTC,CASSETQGGVYEQYF
TRBD1,TRBJ1-6,-,TRBV2,TGTGCCAGCAGCCAGACAGGGCCTTCACCTCATTCACCCCTCCACTTT,CASSQTGPSPHSPLHF
-,TRBJ1-4,-,TRBV6-1,TGTGCGAGTCGACAGGTAGAAAAACTGTTTTTT,CASRQVEKLFF
TRBD2,TRBJ2-7,-,TRBV28,TGTGCCAGCACCGCCAGCGGGAGGTCCTTCACCTACGAGCAGTACTTC,CASTASGRSFTYEQYF
-,TRBJ2-3,few,TRBV7-2,TGTGCCAGCAGCTTAGCGGGGACTAGCACAGATACGCAGTATTTT,CASSLAGTSTDTQYF
TRBD1,TRBJ2-4,-,TRBV5-1,TGCGCCAGCAGCGGAGGGATGGACAGGGGGATCAACATTCAGTACTTC,CASSGGMDRGINIQYF
-,TRBJ1-6,few,TRBV6-5,TGTGCCAGCAGTTACGACAAGGCCTATAATTCACCCCTCCACTTT,CASSYDKAYNSPLHF
TRBD1,TRBJ2-7,few,TRBV29-1,TGCAGCGCCGCCGGGACAGGGGGCGCCGAGCAGTACTTC,CSAAGTGGAEQYF
-,TRBJ1-1,-,TRBV29-1,TGCAGCGTTGAAGAAGTACCCACTGAAGCTTTCTTT,CSVEEVPTEAFF
-,TRBJ1-4,-,TRBV29-1,TGCAGCGTTGCCCTCATTCAACTGTTTTTT,CSVALIQLFF
-,TRBJ2-3,-,TRBV11-2,TGTGCCAGCGGTCGACTAGTGGATACGCAGTATTTT,CASGRLVDTQYF
-,TRBJ1-3,-,TRBV4-1,TGCGCCAGCAGCCAAGGGGCTGTGAGAAGAAACACCATATATTTT,CASSQGAVRRNTIYF
TRBD1,TRBJ2-2,once,TRBV19,TGTGCCAGTAGTTCCTTGACAGGGGACACGATCGGCGGGGAGCTGTTTTTT,CASSSLTGDTIGGELFF
-,TRBJ2-5,-,TRBV7-6,TGTGCCAGCAGCTTAGCGACCCCAGGAGTGGGAGAGACCCAGTACTTC,CASSLATPGVGETQYF
TRBD2,TRBJ2-7,once,TRBV28,TGTGCCAGCACCTGGAGCGGGAGTAAGTACGAGCAGTACTTC,CASTWSGSKYEQYF
-,TRBJ2-1,once,TRBV7-6,TGTGCCAGCAGCTTAACGGGGGGCGGCGATGAGCAGTTCTTC,CASSLTGGGDEQFF
-,TRBJ1-2,-,TRBV30,TGTGCCGGGAGGGGGGACTATGGCTACACCTTC,CAGRGDYGYTF
TRBD1,TRBJ2-7,-,TRBV4-2,TGTGCCAGCTGCCAATCTGGGGGACAGTCCTACGAGCAGTACTTC,CASCQSGGQSYEQYF
-,TRBJ1-2,few,TRBV11-2,TGTGCCAGCAGCTTAGAACTGGGGAGCAGGGGCTACACCTTC,CASSLELGSRGYTF
-,TRBJ2-1,-,TRBV7-3,TGTGCCAGCAGCTCGAATGGGGGAGAGCAGTTCTTC,CASSSNGGEQFF
-,TRBJ2-7,-,TRBV6-1,TGTGCCAGCTCTATCTACGAGCAGTACTTC,CASSIYEQYF
-,TRBJ2-1,once,TRBV5-6,TGTGCCAGCAGCGGGGGACAAGGGGACAATGAGCAGTTCTTC,CASSGGQGDNEQFF
-,TRBJ2-5,-,TRBV6-1,TGTGCCAGCAGGGCCGAGGGGTCAAGTGGGACCCAGTACTTC,CASRAEGSSGTQYF
-,TRBJ2-7,few,TRBV20-1,TGCAGTGGGTACAGGGCGGACGAGCAGTACTTC,CSGYRADEQYF
-,TRBJ1-3,-,TRBV9,TGTGCCAGCAGCTCTGGAAACACCATATATTTT,CASSSGNTIYF
-,TRBJ2-1,-,TRBV20-1,TGCAGTGCTAGAGATCGGCTGGGACAGTTCTTC,CSARDRLGQFF